The clone carrying this T cell receptor (beta chain) was counted once. Antigen specificity is unknown. All the patients suffered relapse after autologous stem cell transplantation, and brentuximab vedotin exposure differed. Magnetic negative selection was used to purify CD4+ T cells from thawed PBMCs. The best responses consisted of complete response, partial response or progressive disease. The data were obtained in a study of PD-1 blockade in classical Hodgkin lymphoma. Regarding the study as a whole: Before treatment, TCR diversity in newly diagnosed patients was reportedly lower than in healthy donors.

This CDR3 contains 15 residues. The germline gives CDR1 LGHNA, CDR2 YNFKEQ. V lost 4 bases and J lost 3; bases outside the gene matches: 6. Here immunoSEQ multiplex PCR was the method, and the copy in TCRdb shows in-frame clones only, minus some. This sample yields around 6,500 clones, of which 70% to 80% are seen a single time; about 3.8% belongs to the top ten. The TCR originated in a human donor with classical Hodgkin lymphoma. The V and J genes are TRBV4-2 and TRBJ2-3, with TRBD2 matching over 8 bases. Sequencing was performed on CD4+ T cells from blood, taken at baseline. The CDR3 nucleotides read TGTGCCAGCAGCCCAGGGACTAGTGAGACAGATACGCAGTATTTT. Translating gives CASSPGTSETDTQYF.